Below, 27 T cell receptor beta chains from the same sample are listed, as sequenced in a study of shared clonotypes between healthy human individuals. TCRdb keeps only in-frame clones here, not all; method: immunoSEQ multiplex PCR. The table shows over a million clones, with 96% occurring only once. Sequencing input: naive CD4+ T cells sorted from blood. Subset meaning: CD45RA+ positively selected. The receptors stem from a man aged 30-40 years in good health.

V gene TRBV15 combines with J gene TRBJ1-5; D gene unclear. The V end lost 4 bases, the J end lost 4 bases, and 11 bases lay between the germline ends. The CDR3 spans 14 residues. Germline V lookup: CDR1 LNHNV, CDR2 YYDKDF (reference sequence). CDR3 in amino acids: CATSKDIKNQPQHF. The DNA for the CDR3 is TGTGCCACCAGCAAAGACATCAAGAATCAGCCCCAGCATTTT.

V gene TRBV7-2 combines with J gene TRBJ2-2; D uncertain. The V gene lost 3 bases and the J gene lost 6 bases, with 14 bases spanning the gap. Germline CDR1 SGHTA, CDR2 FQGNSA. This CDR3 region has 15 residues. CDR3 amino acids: CASSFLRAGAGELFF. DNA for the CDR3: TGTGCCAGCAGCTTCCTAAGGGCAGGCGCCGGGGAGCTGTTTTTT.

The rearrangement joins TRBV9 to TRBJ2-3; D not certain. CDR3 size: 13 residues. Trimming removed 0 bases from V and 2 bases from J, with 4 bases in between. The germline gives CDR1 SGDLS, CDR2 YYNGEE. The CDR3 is CASSVAHTDTQYF. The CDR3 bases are TGTGCCAGCAGCGTAGCCCACACAGATACGCAGTATTTT.

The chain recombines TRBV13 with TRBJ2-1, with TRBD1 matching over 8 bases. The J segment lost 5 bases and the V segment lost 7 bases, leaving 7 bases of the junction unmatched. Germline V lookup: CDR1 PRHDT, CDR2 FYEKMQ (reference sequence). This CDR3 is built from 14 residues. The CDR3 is CASIQPDRDNEQFF. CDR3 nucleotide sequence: TGTGCCAGCATCCAACCGGACAGGGACAATGAGCAGTTCTTC.

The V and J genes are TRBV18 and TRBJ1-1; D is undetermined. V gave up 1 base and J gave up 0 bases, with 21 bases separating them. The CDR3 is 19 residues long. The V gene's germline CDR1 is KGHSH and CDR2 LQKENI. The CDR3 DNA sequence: TGTGCCAGCTCACCACGGTTAGCTCGAACAGATAAAATGAACACTGAAGCTTTCTTT. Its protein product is CASSPRLARTDKMNTEAFF.

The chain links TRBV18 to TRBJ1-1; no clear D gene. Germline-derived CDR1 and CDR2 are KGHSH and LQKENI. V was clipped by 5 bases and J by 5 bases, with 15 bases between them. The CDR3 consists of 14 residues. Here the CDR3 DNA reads TGTGCCAGCTCAGAGCACCGTGGTAGGACTGAAGCTTTCTTT. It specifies CASSEHRGRTEAFF.

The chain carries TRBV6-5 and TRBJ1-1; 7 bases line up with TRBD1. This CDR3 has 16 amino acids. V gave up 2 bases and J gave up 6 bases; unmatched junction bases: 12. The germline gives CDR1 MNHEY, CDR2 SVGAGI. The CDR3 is CASSYHKTGRIPEAFF. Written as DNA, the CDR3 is TGTGCCAGCAGTTACCACAAGACAGGGCGGATCCCTGAAGCTTTCTTT.

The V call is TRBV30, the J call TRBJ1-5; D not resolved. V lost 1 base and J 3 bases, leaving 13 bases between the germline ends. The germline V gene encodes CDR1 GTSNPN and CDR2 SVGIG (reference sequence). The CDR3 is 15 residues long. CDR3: CAWSGTSRSNQPQHF. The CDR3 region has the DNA TGTGCCTGGAGTGGTACCTCTCGCTCCAATCAGCCCCAGCATTTT. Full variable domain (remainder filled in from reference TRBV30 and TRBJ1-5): SQTIHQWPATLVQPVGSPLSLECTVEGTSNPNLYWYRQAAGRGLQLLFYSVGIGQISSEVPQNLSASRPQDRQFILSSKKLLLSDSGFYLCAWSGTSRSNQPQHFGDGTRLSIL.

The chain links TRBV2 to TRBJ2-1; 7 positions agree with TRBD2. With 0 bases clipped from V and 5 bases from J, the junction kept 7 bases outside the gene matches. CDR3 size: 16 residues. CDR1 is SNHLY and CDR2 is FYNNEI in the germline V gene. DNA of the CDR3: TGTGCCAGCAGTGAAGCGCTTCTGGGGGGGAACAATGAGCAGTTCTTC. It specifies CASSEALLGGNNEQFF.

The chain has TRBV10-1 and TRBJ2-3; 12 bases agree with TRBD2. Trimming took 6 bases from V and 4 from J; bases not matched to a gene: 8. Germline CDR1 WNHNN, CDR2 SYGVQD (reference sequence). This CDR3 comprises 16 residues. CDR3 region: CASSPRTSGTADTQYF. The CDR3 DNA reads TGCGCCAGCAGCCCGAGGACTAGCGGGACGGCAGATACGCAGTATTTT.

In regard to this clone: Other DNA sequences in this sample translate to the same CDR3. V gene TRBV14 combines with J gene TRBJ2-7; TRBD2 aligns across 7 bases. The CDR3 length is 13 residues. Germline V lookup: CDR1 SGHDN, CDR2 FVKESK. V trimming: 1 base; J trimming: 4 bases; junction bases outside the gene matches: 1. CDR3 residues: CASSQGGSYEQYF. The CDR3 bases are TGTGCCAGCAGCCAAGGCGGGAGTTACGAGCAGTACTTC.

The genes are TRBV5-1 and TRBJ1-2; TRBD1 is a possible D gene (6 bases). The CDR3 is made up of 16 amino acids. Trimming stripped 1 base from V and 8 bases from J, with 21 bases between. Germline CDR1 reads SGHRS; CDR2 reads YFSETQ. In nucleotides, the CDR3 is TGCGCCAGCAGCTTGTCCGCAGGGGAAGGTCCGGGAGGCTACACCTTC. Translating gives CASSLSAGEGPGGYTF.

For the CDR3, the DNA is TGTGCCAGCAGCCAAGGGCGGGAGCCAGATACGCAGTATTTT. Residues: CASSQGREPDTQYF. This chain connects TRBV4-2 to TRBJ2-3; 7 positions agree with TRBD2. CDR3 size: 14 residues. Germline CDR1 LGHNA, CDR2 YNFKEQ. With V trimmed by 1 base and J by 4 bases, 2 bases remained unmatched.

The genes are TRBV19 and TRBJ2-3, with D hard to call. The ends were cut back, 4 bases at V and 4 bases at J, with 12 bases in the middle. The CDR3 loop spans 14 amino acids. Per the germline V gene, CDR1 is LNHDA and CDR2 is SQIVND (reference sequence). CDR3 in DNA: TGTGCCAGTAGTACCGTCCTAGGGTCAGATACGCAGTATTTT. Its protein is CASSTVLGSDTQYF.

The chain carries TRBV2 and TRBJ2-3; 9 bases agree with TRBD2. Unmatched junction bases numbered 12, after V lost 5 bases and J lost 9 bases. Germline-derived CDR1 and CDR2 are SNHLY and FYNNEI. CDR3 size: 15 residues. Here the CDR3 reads CASSLSGRSPGTQYF. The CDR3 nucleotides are TGTGCCAGCAGTCTTAGCGGGAGATCCCCAGGGACGCAGTATTTT.

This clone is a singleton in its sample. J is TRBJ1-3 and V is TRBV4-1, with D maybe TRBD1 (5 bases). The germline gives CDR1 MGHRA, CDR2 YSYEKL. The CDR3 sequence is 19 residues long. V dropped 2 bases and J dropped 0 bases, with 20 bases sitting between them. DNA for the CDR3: TGCGCCAGCAGCCAAAGAAGTGACCGGGACCTTCACTCTGGAAACACCATATATTTT. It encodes CASSQRSDRDLHSGNTIYF.

The CDR3 sequence: CASSFKTGGTETQYF. In DNA form, the CDR3 reads TGTGCCAGCAGCTTTAAGACAGGGGGCACTGAGACCCAGTACTTC. The V and J genes are TRBV7-9 and TRBJ2-5; 10 nucleotides align to TRBD1. CDR1 is SEHNR, CDR2 FQNEAQ, per germline (reference sequence). This CDR3 has 15 residues. The V and J ends lost 3 bases and 5 bases, in that order; junction bases with no gene match: 6.

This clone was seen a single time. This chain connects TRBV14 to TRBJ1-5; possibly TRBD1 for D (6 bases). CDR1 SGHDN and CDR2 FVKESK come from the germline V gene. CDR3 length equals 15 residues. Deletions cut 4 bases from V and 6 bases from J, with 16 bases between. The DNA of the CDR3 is TGTGCCAGCAGCCTCCCTGGGGGCCTGGGTCAGCCCCAGCATTTT. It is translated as CASSLPGGLGQPQHF.

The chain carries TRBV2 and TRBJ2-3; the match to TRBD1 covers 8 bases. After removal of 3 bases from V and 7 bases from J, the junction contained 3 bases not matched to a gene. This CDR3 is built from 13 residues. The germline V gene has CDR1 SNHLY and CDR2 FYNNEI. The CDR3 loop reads CASSEDRENTQYF. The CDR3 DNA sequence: TGTGCCAGCAGTGAGGACAGGGAAAATACGCAGTATTTT.

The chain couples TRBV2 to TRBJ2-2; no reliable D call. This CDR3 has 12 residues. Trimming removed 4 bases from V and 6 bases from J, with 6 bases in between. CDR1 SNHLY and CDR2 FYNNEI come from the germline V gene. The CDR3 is CASSALAGELFF. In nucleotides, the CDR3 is TGTGCCAGCAGTGCGCTAGCCGGGGAGCTGTTTTTT.

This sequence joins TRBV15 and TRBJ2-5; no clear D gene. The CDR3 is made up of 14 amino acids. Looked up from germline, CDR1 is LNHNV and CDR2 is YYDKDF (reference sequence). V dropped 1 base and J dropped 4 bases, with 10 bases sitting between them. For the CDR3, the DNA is TGTGCCACCAGCAGAGCTGGGTTGGTAGAGACCCAGTACTTC. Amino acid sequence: CATSRAGLVETQYF.

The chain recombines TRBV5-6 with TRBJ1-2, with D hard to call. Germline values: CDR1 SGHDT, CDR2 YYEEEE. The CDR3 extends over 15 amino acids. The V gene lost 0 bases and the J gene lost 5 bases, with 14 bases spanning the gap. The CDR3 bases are TGTGCCAGCAGCTTGGGGGCAGCGTCGGTATATGGCTACACCTTC. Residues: CASSLGAASVYGYTF. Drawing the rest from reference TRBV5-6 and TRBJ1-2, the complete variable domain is DAGVTQSPTHLIKTRGQQVTLRCSPKSGHDTVSWYQQALGQGPQFIFQYYEEEERQRGNFPDRFSGHQFPNYSSELNVNALLLGDSALYLCASSLGAASVYGYTFGSGTRLTVV.

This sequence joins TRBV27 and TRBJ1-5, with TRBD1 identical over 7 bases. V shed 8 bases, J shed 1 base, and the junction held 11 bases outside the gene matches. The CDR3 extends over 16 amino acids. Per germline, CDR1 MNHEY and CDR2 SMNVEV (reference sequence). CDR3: CASAPDRARSNQPQHF. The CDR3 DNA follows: TGTGCCAGCGCCCCTGACAGGGCCCGGAGCAATCAGCCCCAGCATTTT.

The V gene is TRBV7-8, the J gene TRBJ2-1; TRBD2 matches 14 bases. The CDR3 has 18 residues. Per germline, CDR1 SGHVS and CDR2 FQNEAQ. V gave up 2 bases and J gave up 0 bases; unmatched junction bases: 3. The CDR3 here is CASSLKGLAGASYNEQFF. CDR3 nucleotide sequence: TGTGCCAGCAGCTTAAAGGGACTAGCGGGAGCCTCCTACAATGAGCAGTTCTTC.

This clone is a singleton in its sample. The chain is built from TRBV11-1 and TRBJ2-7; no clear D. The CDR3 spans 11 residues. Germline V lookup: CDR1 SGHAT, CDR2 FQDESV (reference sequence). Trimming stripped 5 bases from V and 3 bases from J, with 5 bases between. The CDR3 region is CASSHYYEQYF. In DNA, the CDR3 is TGTGCCAGCAGCCACTACTACGAGCAGTACTTC.

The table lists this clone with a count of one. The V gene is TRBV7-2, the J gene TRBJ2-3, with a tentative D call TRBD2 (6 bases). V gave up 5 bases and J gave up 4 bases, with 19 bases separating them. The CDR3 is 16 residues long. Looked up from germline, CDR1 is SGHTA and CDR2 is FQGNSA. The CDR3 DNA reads TGTGCCAGCAGCCAGATTTGGCGGGATCGCGCAGATACGCAGTATTTT. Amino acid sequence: CASSQIWRDRADTQYF.

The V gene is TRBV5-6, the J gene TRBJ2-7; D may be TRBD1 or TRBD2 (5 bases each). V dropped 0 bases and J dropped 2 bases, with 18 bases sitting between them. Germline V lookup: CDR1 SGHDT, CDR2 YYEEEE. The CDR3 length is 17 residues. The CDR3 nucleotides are TGTGCCAGCAGCTTGGCCTGGGGGATAGGGTCGACCTACGAGCAGTACTTC. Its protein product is CASSLAWGIGSTYEQYF.